A few counts support the clone carrying this T cell receptor (beta chain). Its cognate antigen is unknown. These data come from a study of T-cell reconstitution after alpha-beta-depleted transplantation in children. Overall study findings and caveats: Alpha-beta T cells present about two months after transplant were reported to originate from several hundred expanded graft clones. At day 60, the high TCRbeta diversity found in some patients originated from recipient T cells and thymic progenitors that had survived.

This sample's TCRbeta library carried unique molecular identifier barcodes. Via MiXCR, TCRdb re-called the PCR reads, giving one row per CDR3 protein. Found here are around 450,000 distinct CDR3 sequences, 10% to 13% of them singletons; the top ten hold about 2%. This CDR3 is built from 14 residues. Germline V gives CDR1 SNHLY, CDR2 FYNNEI. With 8 bases removed from V and 6 bases from J, the gap between germline ends came to 17 bases. The sequence was obtained from a child aged 2 to 10 with inherited bone marrow failure, due to receive a stem cell transplant. Specimen: PBMCs, collected before TCRalphabeta/CD19-depleted stem cell transplant. The V call is TRBV2, the J call TRBJ2-1; D could derive from TRBD1 or TRBD2 (5 bases each). This CDR3 reads CASLKSVGGNEQFF. The CDR3 DNA follows: TGTGCCAGCCTCAAGAGTGTTGGGGGCAATGAGCAGTTCTTC.